The 31 T cell receptor beta chains below were found in one sample sequenced in a study of T cell responses to AZD1222 COVID-19 vaccine. Some clones are missing from TCRdb's copy, which holds only in-frame ones; the method was immunoSEQ multiplex PCR. The table includes 110,000 or so clones, roughly 86% detected once. Sequences were derived from peripheral blood, sampled 28 days after the second AZD1222 dose. These receptors were obtained from an adult who received the AZD1222 COVID-19 vaccine.

This clone was detected a few times. The chain is built from TRBV7-2 and TRBJ1-6, with unresolved D. V was clipped by 8 bases and J by 8 bases, with 16 bases between them. CDR1 and CDR2 (germline): SGHTA, FQGNSA. This CDR3 is 14 amino acids long. DNA for the CDR3: TGTGCCAGCTCCTTGGCGTCCGGTTATTCACCCCTCCACTTT. Translated: CASSLASGYSPLHF. Full variable domain (remainder filled in from reference TRBV7-2 and TRBJ1-6): GAGVSQSPSNKVTEKGKDVELRCDPISGHTALYWYRQSLGQGLEFLIYFQGNSAPDKSGLPSDRFSAERTGGSVSTLTIQRTQQEDSAVYLCASSLASGYSPLHFGNGTRLTVT.

The gene calls are TRBV6-5 and TRBJ2-1; 12 bases agree with TRBD1. The CDR3 extends over 16 amino acids. Per germline, CDR1 MNHEY and CDR2 SVGAGI. Trimming took 0 bases from V and 7 from J; bases not matched to a gene: 4. The CDR3 DNA reads as TGTGCCAGCAGTTACTCAGGGACAGGGGGCCGGAATGAGCAGTTCTTC. Its translation is CASSYSGTGGRNEQFF.

This rearrangement joins TRBV4-1 to TRBJ1-6; no firm D call. The CDR3 spans 15 residues. V shed 4 bases and J shed 7 bases, with 14 bases lying between them. CDR1 is MGHRA, CDR2 YSYEKL, per germline. The CDR3: CASSPEGMKNSPLHF. In nucleotides, the CDR3 is TGCGCCAGCAGCCCGGAGGGAATGAAGAATTCACCCCTCCACTTT.

The V and J genes are TRBV18 and TRBJ1-3; possible D gene TRBD1, 6 bases. Germline V CDR1 and CDR2: KGHSH, LQKENI. The CDR3 sequence is 17 residues long. Between the trimmed V and J ends, which lost 4 bases and 2 bases, there was a span of 18 bases. CDR3 nucleotide sequence: TGTGCCAGCTCACAATCGTCCGGGGGCTTAGCTGGAAACACCATATATTTT. Its protein product is CASSQSSGGLAGNTIYF.

The rearrangement uses TRBV6-5 and TRBJ2-3; 8 bases line up with TRBD1. The V gene's germline CDR1 is MNHEY and CDR2 SVGAGI. After removal of 7 bases from V and 3 bases from J, the junction contained 6 bases not matched to a gene. This CDR3 contains 14 residues. The CDR3 reads CASKPGQGTDTQYF. CDR3 nucleotides: TGTGCCAGCAAACCCGGACAGGGAACAGATACGCAGTATTTT.

The V gene is TRBV3-1 (or the pseudogene TRBV3-2), the J gene TRBJ1-6; possibly TRBD1 for D (5 bases). Trimming removed 0 bases from V and 4 bases from J, with 19 bases in between. The CDR3 consists of 19 residues. Germline CDR1 LGHDT, CDR2 YNNKEL (reference sequence). The DNA of the CDR3 is TGTGCCAGCAGCCAAGATCCGGCAGGGACCGGGAATTATAATTCACCCCTCCACTTT. It yields the protein CASSQDPAGTGNYNSPLHF.

CDR3 DNA: TGTGCCAGCAGCTTTAGTAGCGGGGTGTACGAGCAGTACTTC. This translates into CASSFSSGVYEQYF. The chain uses TRBV11-3 and TRBJ2-7; TRBD2 matches at 8 bases. Germline V gene sequence: CDR1 SGHNT, CDR2 YENEEA. V shed 3 bases, J shed 4 bases, and the junction held 5 bases outside the gene matches. The CDR3 consists of 14 residues.

The chain is built from TRBV3-1 (or the pseudogene TRBV3-2) and TRBJ2-5, with D uncertain. The CDR3 is made up of 14 amino acids. Germline V gene lookup returns CDR1 LGHDT and CDR2 YNNKEL (reference sequence). The germline V and J ends were trimmed by 1 base and 2 bases, with 8 bases remaining between them. CDR3 nucleotide sequence: TGTGCCAGCAGCCAAGCTAGTGGACAAGAGACCCAGTACTTC. Protein product: CASSQASGQETQYF.

The rearrangement links TRBV18 to TRBJ1-1, with unresolved D. The V end lost 1 base, the J end lost 0 bases, and 6 bases lay between the germline ends. The CDR3 extends over 14 amino acids. Germline CDR1 is KGHSH and CDR2 is LQKENI. CDR3 in DNA: TGTGCCAGCTCACCACAGGACCTGAACACTGAAGCTTTCTTT. Protein sequence: CASSPQDLNTEAFF.

This rearrangement joins TRBV10-1 to TRBJ1-2; no reliable D call. The germline V and J ends were trimmed by 9 bases and 0 bases, with 14 bases remaining between them. CDR1 WNHNN and CDR2 SYGVQD come from the germline V gene (reference sequence). This CDR3 is built from 14 residues. The CDR3 region is CARLNSQPNYGYTF. The CDR3, as DNA: TGCGCCAGACTAAACAGCCAGCCTAACTATGGCTACACCTTC.

The rearrangement links TRBV27 to TRBJ2-7; 9 nucleotides match TRBD1. V lost 4 bases, J lost 4 bases, and 5 bases stayed unmatched. The CDR3 runs 14 residues. The germline V gene has CDR1 MNHEY and CDR2 SMNVEV (reference sequence). The CDR3 loop is CASSSGQGFYEQYF. The DNA of the CDR3 is TGTGCCAGCAGTTCCGGACAGGGGTTTTACGAGCAGTACTTC.

The chain links TRBV6-5 to TRBJ2-2, with 7 positions matching TRBD2. The germline V gene encodes CDR1 MNHEY and CDR2 SVGAGI. V was clipped by 0 bases and J by 1 base; unmatched bases: 2. The CDR3 extends over 16 amino acids. The CDR3 reads CASSYSGGENTGELFF. The CDR3 DNA sequence: TGTGCCAGCAGTTACTCGGGGGGGGAGAACACCGGGGAGCTGTTTTTT.

The CDR3 loop is CASNTGVRDNEQFF. The DNA for the CDR3 is TGTGCCAGTAATACGGGAGTTCGCGACAATGAGCAGTTCTTC. The rearrangement links TRBV19 to TRBJ2-1; a weak D match, TRBD2 (6 bases). CDR1 LNHDA and CDR2 SQIVND come from the germline V gene (reference sequence). V was trimmed by 7 bases and J by 5 bases, leaving 15 bases between them. The CDR3 totals 14 residues.

The chain uses TRBV18 and TRBJ2-5; D uncertain. The CDR3 covers 12 residues. CDR1 is KGHSH, CDR2 LQKENI, per germline. The ends were cut back, 8 bases at V and 4 bases at J, with 11 bases in the middle. The CDR3 region has the DNA TGTGCCAGCAATGAGGTGGGAGAGACCCAGTACTTC. It translates to CASNEVGETQYF.

This chain joins TRBV7-2 and TRBJ1-3, with D possibly matching TRBD1 (5 bases). Germline CDR1 and CDR2: SGHTA and FQGNSA. This CDR3 is 14 amino acids long. V was clipped by 9 bases and J by 3 bases, with 15 bases between them. The CDR3 loop is CASTRTGDGNTIYF. CDR3 nucleotide sequence: TGTGCCAGTACTAGAACAGGAGATGGAAACACCATATATTTT.

The chain employs TRBV7-2 and TRBJ2-2, with TRBD1 identical over 9 bases. This CDR3 comprises 16 residues. CDR1 is SGHTA, CDR2 FQGNSA, per germline. The V and J ends lost 3 bases and 4 bases, in that order; junction bases with no gene match: 6. CDR3 DNA: TGTGCCAGCAGCTTTTCACAGGGGGCGTCCACCGGGGAGCTGTTTTTT. It translates to CASSFSQGASTGELFF.

V usage is TRBV6-2 or TRBV6-3 and J usage is TRBJ2-1; D might be TRBD1 (6 bases). V was cut by 1 base and J by 7 bases, with 11 bases left in between. Germline lookup yields CDR1 MNHEY and CDR2 SVGEGT. This CDR3 has 14 residues. CDR3 bases: TGTGCCAGCAGTTACTACAGGGCTGGGAATGAGCAGTTCTTC. It translates to CASSYYRAGNEQFF.

The gene calls are TRBV7-9 and TRBJ1-2; D is ambiguous. CDR1 SEHNR and CDR2 FQNEAQ come from the germline V gene (reference sequence). V was pared by 3 bases and J by 1 base, with 15 bases between. The CDR3 has 16 amino acids. The CDR3 sequence is CASSLAVPDFNYGYTF. The CDR3 DNA reads TGTGCCAGCAGCTTGGCGGTTCCCGATTTTAACTATGGCTACACCTTC.

As concerns this clone: The sample has other DNA sequences that encode this CDR3 too. CDR3 in DNA: TGCGCCAGCAGCTTGGACGGGAGCTCCTACAATGAGCAGTTCTTC. Amino acids: CASSLDGSSYNEQFF. The rearrangement joins TRBV5-1 to TRBJ2-1; tentatively, D is TRBD2 (6 bases). From germline, CDR1 is SGHRS and CDR2 YFSETQ. The CDR3 sequence is 15 residues long. Trimming shortened V by 0 bases and J by 0 bases, and 7 bases separated the two germline ends. The full variable domain, rest sourced from reference TRBV5-1 and TRBJ2-1, is KAGVTQTPRYLIKTRGQQVTLSCSPISGHRSVSWYQQTPGQGLQFLFEYFSETQRNKGNFPGRFSGRQFSNSRSEMNVSTLELGDSALYLCASSLDGSSYNEQFFGPGTRLTVL.

V usage is TRBV5-1 and J usage is TRBJ1-3, with D perhaps TRBD1 (5 bases). Germline loops: CDR1 SGHRS, CDR2 YFSETQ. Deletions cut 0 bases from V and 0 bases from J, with 10 bases between. The CDR3 covers 16 residues. For the CDR3, the DNA is TGCGCCAGCAGCTTGGTGGGTCAGGGCTCTGGAAACACCATATATTTT. It yields the protein CASSLVGQGSGNTIYF. The entire variable domain, with the rest obtained from reference TRBV5-1 and TRBJ1-3, is as follows: KAGVTQTPRYLIKTRGQQVTLSCSPISGHRSVSWYQQTPGQGLQFLFEYFSETQRNKGNFPGRFSGRQFSNSRSEMNVSTLELGDSALYLCASSLVGQGSGNTIYFGEGSWLTVV.

This clone was counted many times. V usage is TRBV6-4 and J usage is TRBJ1-5; D might be TRBD1 (5 bases). Germline V gene lookup returns CDR1 MRHNA and CDR2 SNTAGT. The ends were cut back, 4 bases at V and 1 base at J, with 5 bases in the middle. The CDR3 is made up of 13 amino acids. CDR3: CASSAGSNQPQHF. The CDR3 bases are TGTGCCAGCAGTGCAGGGAGCAATCAGCCCCAGCATTTT.

CDR3 region: CASSRGTTSSSGNTIYF. The CDR3, as DNA: TGTGCCAGCAGCCGGGGGACAACGAGTTCCTCTGGAAACACCATATATTTT. The V gene is TRBV28, the J gene TRBJ1-3; maybe TRBD1 (6 bases). This CDR3 comprises 17 residues. Trimming shortened V by 6 bases and J by 0 bases, and 18 bases separated the two germline ends. The germline V gene encodes CDR1 MDHEN and CDR2 SYDVKM.

The V and J genes are TRBV9 and TRBJ1-1, with 10 bases matching TRBD1. Germline lookup yields CDR1 SGDLS and CDR2 YYNGEE. The CDR3 covers 16 residues. Unmatched junction bases numbered 8, after V lost 5 bases and J lost 1 base. CDR3: CASSPGRTGGNTEAFF. The CDR3, as DNA: TGTGCCAGCAGTCCGGGTCGGACAGGGGGGAACACTGAAGCTTTCTTT.

The chain couples TRBV4-3 to TRBJ2-2; 10 positions agree with TRBD1. J was trimmed by 5 bases and V by 0 bases; bases with no gene match: 6. The length of the CDR3 is 17 residues. From germline, CDR1 is LGHNA and CDR2 YSLEER. The CDR3 region is CASSQDLPDRGTGELFF. CDR3 DNA: TGCGCCAGCAGCCAAGATCTTCCGGACAGGGGGACCGGGGAGCTGTTTTTT.

This clone showed up just a few times. The chain is built from TRBV5-5 and TRBJ1-4; TRBD1 might be the D (6 bases). V lost 5 bases, J lost 8 bases, and 13 bases lay in between. CDR1 and CDR2 (germline): SGHKS, YYEKEE (reference sequence). The CDR3 contains 13 residues. The CDR3 protein is CASRGGSWEKLFF. The CDR3 DNA sequence: TGTGCCAGCAGAGGGGGGTCTTGGGAAAAACTGTTTTTT.

The chain carries TRBV3-1 (or the pseudogene TRBV3-2) and TRBJ1-4; 8 bases line up with TRBD1. The trim removed 5 bases at V and 12 bases at J, leaving 5 bases unmatched. This CDR3 spans 12 amino acids. Germline V CDR1 and CDR2: LGHDT, YNNKEL (reference sequence). The CDR3 region is CASSYQGAELFF. The CDR3 region has the DNA TGTGCCAGCAGCTATCAGGGGGCTGAACTGTTTTTT.

This chain uses TRBV28 with TRBJ2-3; D remains unclear. V lost 3 bases, J lost 5 bases, and 9 bases lay in between. Germline CDR1 MDHEN, CDR2 SYDVKM. The CDR3 totals 13 residues. The CDR3 spells CASSFHNGDTQYF. In DNA form, the CDR3 reads TGTGCCAGCAGTTTCCACAACGGAGATACGCAGTATTTT.

The V gene is TRBV15, the J gene TRBJ1-2; D call uncertain. This CDR3 is built from 15 residues. Germline lookup yields CDR1 LNHNV and CDR2 YYDKDF (reference sequence). The V and J ends lost 5 bases and 1 base respectively, with 14 bases between them. This CDR3 is CATSPRALNNYGYTF. The CDR3 coding sequence is TGTGCCACCAGCCCCCGGGCCCTTAATAACTATGGCTACACCTTC.

V is TRBV5-1 and J is TRBJ1-4; D is ambiguous. The CDR3 sequence is 15 residues long. CDR1 and CDR2 from the germline V gene are SGHRS and YFSETQ. Trimming removed 0 bases at V and 2 bases at J, with 8 bases between. The CDR3 sequence is CASSLGGSTNEKLFF. CDR3 DNA: TGCGCCAGCAGCTTGGGGGGATCTACTAATGAAAAACTGTTTTTT.

This clone has only a few counts. The J gene is TRBJ1-6, the V gene TRBV10-2; D unclear. The V end was cut by 3 bases, the J end by 6 bases, with 9 bases between. The CDR3 runs to 14 residues. Germline CDR1 WSHSY, CDR2 SAAADI. CDR3 sequence: CASSETRSNSPLHF. For the CDR3, the DNA is TGCGCCAGCAGTGAAACCCGCAGTAATTCACCCCTCCACTTT.

The genes are TRBV18 and TRBJ2-7; TRBD1 matches 10 bases. CDR3 size: 15 residues. Germline assignment: CDR1 KGHSH and CDR2 LQKENI. V lost 3 bases, J lost 5 bases, and 7 bases stayed unmatched. The chain's CDR3 is CASSPPRDRGHEQYF. DNA of the CDR3: TGTGCCAGCTCACCCCCACGGGACAGGGGCCACGAGCAGTACTTC.